Listed below are T cell receptor beta chains from one sample, sequenced in a study of CD8 T cells in Susac syndrome. TCRdb called the immunoSEQ multiplex PCR reads again in MiXCR, with one record for every CDR3 protein. The table records roughly 200,000 distinct CDR3 sequences, around 93% of them present only once. The source material was CD4+ T cells from PBMCs. These receptors all come from a human donor with multiple sclerosis. CDR3s include the opening cysteine and the closing phenylalanine or tryptophan. The order of the fields is clone size, J gene, V gene, D gene, CDR3 protein, CDR3 DNA. D genes are given only for firm matches. Only some rows state a clone size, as once, few, many or a class for expanded clones.

>NA|TRBJ1-2|TRBV5-1|NA
CASSPYFSTANYGYTF
TGCGCCAGCAGCCCCTATTTCTCGACAGCGAACTATGGCTACACCTTC
>NA|TRBJ2-1|TRBV12-5|TRBD1
CASGSSGTGEHEQFF
TGTGCTAGTGGTTCCTCCGGAACAGGGGAACATGAGCAGTTCTTC
>once|TRBJ1-2|TRBV12-3/TRBV12-4|NA
CASSLSEWGYGYTF
TGTGCCAGCAGTTTGAGTGAGTGGGGCTATGGCTACACCTTC
>NA|TRBJ1-2|TRBV2|NA
CASRAGHWDSGYTF
TGTGCCAGCAGGGCCGGTCATTGGGACTCTGGCTACACCTTC
>NA|TRBJ2-6|TRBV30|TRBD1
CAWSGRTGGPPGANVLTF
TGTGCCTGGAGTGGGAGGACAGGGGGACCCCCTGGGGCCAACGTCCTGACTTTC
>NA|TRBJ1-2|TRBV3-1|NA
CASSPVQSYGYTF
TGTGCCAGCAGCCCCGTGCAGAGCTATGGCTACACCTTC
>NA|TRBJ2-2|TRBV30|TRBD2
CAWSQTSDGELFF
TGTGCCTGGAGCCAAACTAGCGACGGGGAGCTGTTTTTT
>NA|TRBJ2-1|TRBV9|NA
CASSSTSAEQFF
TGTGCCAGCAGCTCAACATCGGCCGAGCAGTTCTTC
>once|TRBJ1-1|TRBV20-1|NA
CSARDFPTPTEAFF
TGCAGTGCCAGGGACTTCCCTACCCCCACTGAAGCTTTCTTT
>NA|TRBJ1-2|TRBV29-1|NA
CSVGAGPGNYGYTF
TGCAGCGTTGGCGCGGGGCCGGGTAACTATGGCTACACCTTC
>NA|TRBJ1-5|TRBV12-3/TRBV12-4|TRBD1
CASSLVGQGVHF
TGTGCCAGCAGCCTAGTGGGACAGGGCGTGCATTTT
>NA|TRBJ1-2|TRBV9|NA
CASSVTGTDGYTF
TGTGCCAGCAGCGTCACAGGGACGGATGGCTACACCTTC
>NA|TRBJ2-3|TRBV10-3|TRBD2
CAISEGTRTDTQYF
TGTGCCATCAGTGAGGGGACTAGGACTGATACGCAGTATTTT
>NA|TRBJ2-1|TRBV20-1|TRBD2
CSAQIPGLAVSYNEQFF
TGCAGTGCTCAGATACCGGGACTAGCGGTGTCCTACAATGAGCAGTTCTTC
>NA|TRBJ1-5|TRBV5-8|NA
CASSGGRAGHF
TGTGCCAGCAGCGGGGGCCGAGCTGGGCATTTT
>NA|TRBJ2-5|TRBV6-1|TRBD1
CASSGTGGETQYF
TGTGCCAGCAGTGGGACAGGGGGAGAGACCCAGTACTTC
>NA|TRBJ2-2|TRBV12-3/TRBV12-4|NA
CASGAFRTGELFF
TGTGCCAGCGGGGCGTTTCGGACCGGGGAGCTGTTTTTT
>NA|TRBJ1-5|TRBV7-9|TRBD1
CASSSGGGTDVWGQPQHF
TGTGCCAGCAGCTCCGGCGGTGGGACAGACGTTTGGGGGCAGCCCCAGCATTTT
>NA|TRBJ1-2|TRBV24-1|NA
CATSDGTPDGYTF
TGTGCCACCAGTGATGGGACCCCGGATGGCTACACCTTC
>NA|TRBJ1-1|TRBV6-2/TRBV6-3|NA
CASGGGEVTEAFF
TGTGCCAGCGGAGGAGGGGAGGTAACTGAAGCTTTCTTT
>NA|TRBJ1-4|TRBV7-2|TRBD1
CASSSNRGRNEKLFF
TGTGCCAGCAGCTCGAACAGGGGGAGGAATGAAAAACTGTTTTTT
>NA|TRBJ2-5|TRBV15|NA
CATSSVAFARGMYQETQYF
TGTGCCACCAGCTCCGTTGCGTTTGCTCGGGGGATGTACCAAGAGACCCAGTACTTC
>NA|TRBJ2-5|TRBV5-1|NA
CASSGVQGGQETQYF
TGCGCCAGCAGCGGTGTGCAGGGGGGCCAAGAGACCCAGTACTTC
>NA|TRBJ2-2|TRBV20-1|TRBD1
CSARGGQGSGELFF
TGCAGTGCTCGGGGAGGACAGGGGTCCGGGGAGCTGTTTTTT
>NA|TRBJ2-5|TRBV25-1|NA
CASSEPHRETQYF
TGTGCCAGCAGTGAACCTCACCGAGAGACCCAGTACTTC
>NA|TRBJ2-3|TRBV29-1|NA
CSVESTGVNTQYF
TGCAGCGTTGAATCGACGGGGGTTAATACGCAGTATTTT
>few|TRBJ1-1|TRBV9|NA
CASSVAGVMNTEAFF
TGTGCCAGCAGCGTGGCAGGGGTGATGAACACTGAAGCTTTCTTT
>NA|TRBJ2-2|TRBV29-1|NA
CSVGRYTGELFF
TGCAGCGTCGGCAGGTACACCGGGGAGCTGTTTTTT
>NA|TRBJ2-1|TRBV29-1|NA
CSVGENNEQFF
TGCAGCGTTGGCGAAAACAATGAGCAGTTCTTC
>NA|TRBJ2-3|TRBV6-2/TRBV6-3|NA
CASSRTTSTDTQYF
TGTGCCAGCAGTCGGACAACTAGCACAGATACGCAGTATTTT
>NA|TRBJ2-1|TRBV30|NA
CAWGDSLMSEQFF
TGTGCCTGGGGGGACTCCCTGATGAGTGAGCAGTTCTTC
>NA|TRBJ2-7|TRBV5-1|TRBD1
CASSLETGAGQYF
TGCGCCAGCAGCTTGGAGACAGGGGCGGGGCAGTACTTC
>NA|TRBJ2-1|TRBV12-3/TRBV12-4|TRBD1
CASSQDRVTSNNEQFF
TGTGCCAGCAGCCAAGACAGGGTAACGTCCAACAATGAGCAGTTCTTC
>once|TRBJ2-2|TRBV6-1|NA
CASSAPTGLGGELFF
TGTGCCAGCAGTGCCCCGACCGGGCTCGGCGGGGAGCTGTTTTTT
>NA|TRBJ2-3|TRBV30|NA
CAWSQTGPGTDTQYF
TGTGCCTGGAGTCAGACAGGCCCTGGCACAGATACGCAGTATTTT